The next 8 T cell receptor beta chains were all read from a single sample in a study of T cells after posttransplantation cyclophosphamide (dated by TCRdb to the mid-2010s). Library creation used the immunoSEQ multiplex PCR assay. TCRdb holds this immuneACCESS table with in-frame rearrangements only. Some clones are missing; in checked studies, unresolved V genes explain under half, and the rest has no known cause. In this sample the table shows 25,000 to 30,000 clones, more than 80% of which occur a single time. The ten largest clones add up to 2.5% to 4% of the sample. Sequencing was done on a sample of PBMCs. The receptors shown here come from a man in his fifties.

The chain recombines TRBV18 with TRBJ1-3; D possibly corresponds to TRBD1 (5 bases). Germline assignment: CDR1 KGHSH and CDR2 LQKENI. V dropped 5 bases and J dropped 0 bases, with 14 bases sitting between them. This CDR3 has 16 residues. This CDR3 reads CASSAPKGVSGNTIYF. For the CDR3, the DNA is TGTGCCAGCTCAGCCCCAAAAGGGGTCTCTGGAAACACCATATATTTT.

The CDR3 bases are TGTGCCAGCAGCGTAGGAGGGTTCAACACTGAAGCTTTCTTT. It codes for CASSVGGFNTEAFF. The chain recombines TRBV9 with TRBJ1-1; D is uncertain. Deletions cut 0 bases from V and 2 bases from J, with 8 bases between. The CDR3 is made up of 14 amino acids. Germline lookup yields CDR1 SGDLS and CDR2 YYNGEE.

The V gene is TRBV27, the J gene TRBJ1-2; the D gene is possibly TRBD1 (5 bases). The CDR3 consists of 15 residues. V gave up 1 base and J gave up 1 base, with 10 bases separating them. The V gene's germline CDR1 is MNHEY and CDR2 SMNVEV (reference sequence). The DNA for the CDR3 is TGTGCCAGCAGTTTATTTAGGGGACTTAACTATGGCTACACCTTC. As protein: CASSLFRGLNYGYTF.

The count of this clone is one. The J gene is TRBJ2-7, the V gene TRBV6-1, with TRBD2 as a possible D gene (6 bases). Germline lookup yields CDR1 MNHNS and CDR2 SASEGT. V lost 10 bases to trimming and J lost 6 bases, with 13 bases between them. This CDR3 is built from 11 residues. CDR3 in amino acids: CATWFGGEQYF. CDR3 DNA sequence: TGTGCCACGTGGTTCGGGGGCGAGCAGTACTTC.

This chain links TRBV19 with TRBJ2-2; TRBD2 might be the D (5 bases). V lost 6 bases, J lost 4 bases, and 15 bases lay in between. This CDR3 contains 15 residues. Germline lookup yields CDR1 LNHDA and CDR2 SQIVND (reference sequence). The CDR3 DNA sequence: TGTGCCAGTAGGACGAGACTACTGGGCACCGGGGAGCTGTTTTTT. This translates into CASRTRLLGTGELFF.

This chain connects TRBV4-1 to TRBJ2-3; 10 bases fit TRBD2. Germline CDR1 is MGHRA and CDR2 is YSYEKL. The CDR3 covers 15 residues. The ends lost 3 bases at V and 7 bases at J; junction bases unmatched: 7. CDR3 amino acids: CASSQGLAGVYTQYF. The CDR3 DNA reads TGCGCCAGCAGCCAGGGGCTAGCGGGGGTGTATACGCAGTATTTT.

This clone showed up just once. The rearrangement joins TRBV28 to TRBJ1-5; maybe TRBD1 (6 bases). The CDR3 consists of 14 residues. Per the germline V gene, CDR1 is MDHEN and CDR2 is SYDVKM. Trimming stripped 6 bases from V and 4 bases from J, with 13 bases between. The CDR3 region has the DNA TGTGCCAGCAGACGGACAGACAAAAATCAGCCCCAGCATTTT. Encoded protein: CASRRTDKNQPQHF.

The rearrangement links TRBV13 to TRBJ2-2; D is possibly TRBD1 (5 bases). Germline CDR1 reads PRHDT; CDR2 reads FYEKMQ (reference sequence). Trimming pared 5 bases from V and 7 bases from J, leaving 11 bases between. The length of the CDR3 is 13 residues. This chain's CDR3 is CASSRGPGGELFF. The CDR3 DNA sequence: TGTGCCAGCAGCAGGGGCCCAGGCGGGGAGCTGTTTTTT. The complete variable domain, with remaining parts taken from reference TRBV13 and TRBJ2-2, reads AAGVIQSPRHLIKEKRETATLKCYPIPRHDTVYWYQQGPGQDPQFLISFYEKMQSDKGSIPDRFSAQQFSDYHSELNMSSLELGDSALYFCASSRGPGGELFFGEGSRLTVL.